This TCR beta chain originates from a study of blood T cell repertoires in COVID-19. Study-wide background: The cDNA or gDNA used as material had been derived from T cells, B-cell-depleted T cells, or PBMCs.

Trimming removed 4 bases from V and 7 bases from J; junction bases left unmatched: 9. CDR3 length: 15 residues. Germline V gene data show CDR1 as MDHEN and CDR2 as SYDVKM. In the study's own analysis: Nucleated cell counts were estimated from reference gene primer amplification. The data were produced by immunoSEQ multiplex PCR, yet TCRdb's version contains in-frame clones alone and is incomplete. From that table come the V and J calls and clone size; the DNA was used to work out D and trimming. The sample lists about 180,000 clones, 88% occurring once. This sequence was found in a woman aged 25 to 39 with acute or convalescent COVID-19. The chain is built from TRBV28 and TRBJ1-2; 10 nucleotides align to TRBD1. The sequenced sample was peripheral blood. The CDR3 DNA reads as TGTGCCAGCAGTTCCCTTGACAGGGGGCGCGGTGGCTACACCTTC. It translates to CASSSLDRGRGGYTF.